This T cell receptor (beta chain) was observed in a study of T cell responses to AZD1222 COVID-19 vaccine. The CDR3 spans 16 residues. Germline lookup yields CDR1 LNHDA and CDR2 SQIVND (reference sequence). Trimming cost V 4 bases and J 2 bases; bases outside gene matches: 5. This table comes from immunoSEQ multiplex PCR, and its TCRdb copy is limited to in-frame clones, with some not included. The data show about 120,000 clones, with roughly nine tenths seen just once and approximately 7.9% held by the top ten. This chain uses TRBV19 with TRBJ2-3, with 11 bases identical to TRBD2. The specimen comprised peripheral blood, sampled on day 0 of AZD1222 vaccination. This receptor was identified in an adult in good health. CDR3 sequence: CASSKGLADYTDTQYF. DNA of the CDR3: TGTGCCAGTAGTAAGGGACTAGCGGACTACACAGATACGCAGTATTTT.